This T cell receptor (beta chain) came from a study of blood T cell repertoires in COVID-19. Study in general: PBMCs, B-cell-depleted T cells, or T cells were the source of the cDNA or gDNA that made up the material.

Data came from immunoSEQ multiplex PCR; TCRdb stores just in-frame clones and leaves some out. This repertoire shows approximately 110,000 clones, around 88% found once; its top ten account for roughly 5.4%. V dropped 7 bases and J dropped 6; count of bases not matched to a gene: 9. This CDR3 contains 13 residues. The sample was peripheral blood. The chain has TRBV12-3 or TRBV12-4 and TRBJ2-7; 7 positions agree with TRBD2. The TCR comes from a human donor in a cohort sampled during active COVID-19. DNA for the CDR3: TGTGCCAGCAACTGGGGGGGGGACTCCGAGCAGTACTTC. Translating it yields CASNWGGDSEQYF.